A selection of T cell receptor beta chains follows, all from one sample in a study of blood T cell repertoires in COVID-19. Generated by immunoSEQ multiplex PCR, the TCRdb table keeps only in-frame clones and is missing some. The repertoire holds some 240,000 clones, with 87% as singletons. The sample comprised peripheral blood. The receptors were sampled from a man in his 60s who had recovered from COVID-19. CDR3s include the opening cysteine and the closing phenylalanine or tryptophan. D genes are given only for firm matches. Not every row has a clone size; where given, it reads once, few, many or a size class.

j_gene: TRBJ1-4; abundance: .; d_gene: TRBD1; v_gene: TRBV5-1; CDR3nt: TGCGCCAGCAGCTTGGAGGGGACAGGGGGTGAAAAACTGTTTTTT; CDR3aa: CASSLEGTGGEKLFF
j_gene: TRBJ1-1; abundance: once; d_gene: .; v_gene: TRBV28; CDR3nt: TGTGCCAGCACCAGAACCGGGAGTTCACCGGGTGAAGCTTTCTTT; CDR3aa: CASTRTGSSPGEAFF
j_gene: TRBJ2-2; abundance: .; d_gene: TRBD1; v_gene: TRBV2; CDR3nt: TGTGCCAGCAGTAGGGACAGGACCGGGGAGCTGTTTTTT; CDR3aa: CASSRDRTGELFF
j_gene: TRBJ2-2; abundance: .; d_gene: TRBD1; v_gene: TRBV29-1; CDR3nt: TGCAGCGGGGGACAGCTAAACACCGGGGAGCTGTTTTTT; CDR3aa: CSGGQLNTGELFF
j_gene: TRBJ2-3; abundance: .; d_gene: .; v_gene: TRBV3-1/TRBV3-2; CDR3nt: TGTGCCAGCAGCCCCCGAGGGGATACGCAGTATTTT; CDR3aa: CASSPRGDTQYF
j_gene: TRBJ1-1; abundance: .; d_gene: .; v_gene: TRBV12-3/TRBV12-4; CDR3nt: TGTGCCAGCAGTCGACAGATGAACACTGAAGCTTTCTTT; CDR3aa: CASSRQMNTEAFF
j_gene: TRBJ2-1; abundance: .; d_gene: .; v_gene: TRBV9; CDR3nt: TGTGCCAGCAGCGCGACGGGGAACTCCTACAATGAGCAGTTCTTC; CDR3aa: CASSATGNSYNEQFF
j_gene: TRBJ1-3; abundance: .; d_gene: .; v_gene: TRBV28; CDR3nt: TGTGCCAGCAGTCTAATCTCACACGGGGGGAATGGAAACACCATATATTTT; CDR3aa: CASSLISHGGNGNTIYF
j_gene: TRBJ2-3; abundance: .; d_gene: .; v_gene: TRBV11-3; CDR3nt: TGTGCCAGCAGCTTATCCCCTACAGATACGCAGTATTTT; CDR3aa: CASSLSPTDTQYF
j_gene: TRBJ2-4; abundance: .; d_gene: TRBD1; v_gene: TRBV12-5; CDR3nt: TGTGCTAGTGGTTTTAGCGCGGGACAGGGGGCGAGGGGTGGCATTCAGTACTTC; CDR3aa: CASGFSAGQGARGGIQYF
j_gene: TRBJ2-3; abundance: .; d_gene: TRBD2; v_gene: TRBV7-6; CDR3nt: TGTGCCAGCAGCTACTCGACTAGCTCAGATACGCAGTATTTT; CDR3aa: CASSYSTSSDTQYF
j_gene: TRBJ2-3; abundance: .; d_gene: TRBD1; v_gene: TRBV24-1; CDR3nt: TGTGCCACCAGTGATCGAAAACCCGGGACAGGGTATCGCACAGATACGCAGTATTTT; CDR3aa: CATSDRKPGTGYRTDTQYF
j_gene: TRBJ2-1; abundance: .; d_gene: TRBD1; v_gene: TRBV4-1; CDR3nt: TGCGCCAGCAGCCAAGAATTTTGGGGACAGCCTGGGAATGAGCAGTTCTTC; CDR3aa: CASSQEFWGQPGNEQFF
j_gene: TRBJ2-5; abundance: .; d_gene: .; v_gene: TRBV6-5; CDR3nt: TGTGCCAGCATGGACGGACACCGTGGGAGGGAGACCCAGTACTTC; CDR3aa: CASMDGHRGRETQYF
j_gene: TRBJ1-2; abundance: .; d_gene: TRBD1; v_gene: TRBV7-9; CDR3nt: TGTGCCAGCAGCTTAATCGGACAGGGTGGGTATGGCTACACCTTC; CDR3aa: CASSLIGQGGYGYTF
j_gene: TRBJ1-6; abundance: .; d_gene: TRBD1; v_gene: TRBV18; CDR3nt: TGTGCCAGCTCACCATACGGGACAGCTTATAATTCACCCCTCCACTTT; CDR3aa: CASSPYGTAYNSPLHF
j_gene: TRBJ2-3; abundance: once; d_gene: TRBD2; v_gene: TRBV5-6; CDR3nt: TGTGCCAGCAGCCCGGGACTAGCGGGGTCTGCAGATACGCAGTATTTT; CDR3aa: CASSPGLAGSADTQYF
j_gene: TRBJ1-1; abundance: .; d_gene: .; v_gene: TRBV30; CDR3nt: TGTGCCTGGAGTGCCGGGGGGGGTGCAGCTTTCTTT; CDR3aa: CAWSAGGGAAFF
j_gene: TRBJ2-7; abundance: .; d_gene: .; v_gene: TRBV6-1; CDR3nt: TGTGCCAGCAGTGAAGCGCGAGTAGGGGTCTACGAGCAGTACTTC; CDR3aa: CASSEARVGVYEQYF
j_gene: TRBJ1-6; abundance: .; d_gene: TRBD1; v_gene: TRBV2; CDR3nt: TGTGCCAGCAGTGGGACCCGGGACAGCAATTCACCCCTCCACTTT; CDR3aa: CASSGTRDSNSPLHF
j_gene: TRBJ1-4; abundance: once; d_gene: .; v_gene: TRBV29-1; CDR3nt: TGCAGCGTTGAAGAGCACAGGGACGTTGGTGAAAAACTGTTTTTT; CDR3aa: CSVEEHRDVGEKLFF
j_gene: TRBJ1-6; abundance: .; d_gene: .; v_gene: TRBV19; CDR3nt: TGTGCCAGTAGTATAGATTCCGTTGTAGGAGATTCACCCCTCCACTTT; CDR3aa: CASSIDSVVGDSPLHF
j_gene: TRBJ1-2; abundance: .; d_gene: TRBD1; v_gene: TRBV5-1; CDR3nt: TGCGCCAGCAGCCCCGGACAGGGGTATGGCTACACCTTC; CDR3aa: CASSPGQGYGYTF
j_gene: TRBJ1-1; abundance: once; d_gene: .; v_gene: TRBV7-2; CDR3nt: TGTGCCAGCAGCTTAGTCGACAGCCCAAACACTGAAGCTTTCTTT; CDR3aa: CASSLVDSPNTEAFF
j_gene: TRBJ1-2; abundance: .; d_gene: .; v_gene: TRBV11-1; CDR3nt: TGTGCCAGCAGCCCAGGGGTTTGGAGCTATGGCTACACCTTC; CDR3aa: CASSPGVWSYGYTF
j_gene: TRBJ1-2; abundance: .; d_gene: TRBD1; v_gene: TRBV7-9; CDR3nt: TGTGCCAGCAGTCGTAGACAGGGCGGTGATGGCTACACCTTC; CDR3aa: CASSRRQGGDGYTF
j_gene: TRBJ2-2; abundance: .; d_gene: TRBD2; v_gene: TRBV4-1; CDR3nt: TGCGCCAGCAGCCTAGCGGGGGGACCCACCGGGGAGCTGTTTTTT; CDR3aa: CASSLAGGPTGELFF
j_gene: TRBJ2-7; abundance: .; d_gene: TRBD1; v_gene: TRBV25-1; CDR3nt: TGTGCCAGCAGTTGGACAGGGGCGTACGAGCAGTACTTC; CDR3aa: CASSWTGAYEQYF
j_gene: TRBJ2-3; abundance: .; d_gene: TRBD1; v_gene: TRBV6-4; CDR3nt: TGTGCCAGCGGGACAGGTAGCACAGATACGCAGTATTTT; CDR3aa: CASGTGSTDTQYF
j_gene: TRBJ2-1; abundance: .; d_gene: .; v_gene: TRBV7-8; CDR3nt: TGTGCCAGCAGCCCCCGGTTCGGTCTCTACAATGAGCAGTTCTTC; CDR3aa: CASSPRFGLYNEQFF
j_gene: TRBJ2-5; abundance: .; d_gene: .; v_gene: TRBV6-1; CDR3nt: TGTGCCAGCAGTGAATACCTCTCAGGGTGGGAGACCCAGTACTTC; CDR3aa: CASSEYLSGWETQYF
j_gene: TRBJ1-3; abundance: .; d_gene: TRBD1; v_gene: TRBV11-3; CDR3nt: TGTGCCAGCAGCGCTCGGGACAGGGGAAACACCATATATTTT; CDR3aa: CASSARDRGNTIYF
j_gene: TRBJ1-5; abundance: .; d_gene: .; v_gene: TRBV3-1/TRBV3-2; CDR3nt: TGTGCCAGCAGCCTAGGACACGACGGTCAGCCCCAGCATTTT; CDR3aa: CASSLGHDGQPQHF
j_gene: TRBJ1-2; abundance: once; d_gene: TRBD1; v_gene: TRBV6-5; CDR3nt: TGTGCCAGCAGGGACAGGGGGCGCGACTATGGCTACACCTTC; CDR3aa: CASRDRGRDYGYTF
j_gene: TRBJ2-6; abundance: .; d_gene: .; v_gene: TRBV5-4; CDR3nt: TGTGCCAGCAGCCAATCTGGGGCCAACGTCCTGACTTTC; CDR3aa: CASSQSGANVLTF
j_gene: TRBJ1-6; abundance: .; d_gene: TRBD1; v_gene: TRBV28; CDR3nt: TGTGCCAGCCGCGGAGGGACAGGGCGAAGGAGTTCACCCCTCCACTTT; CDR3aa: CASRGGTGRRSSPLHF
j_gene: TRBJ2-7; abundance: .; d_gene: TRBD1; v_gene: TRBV24-1; CDR3nt: TGTGCCACCAGTGATTGGGGGACAGGGACCTACGAGCAGTACTTC; CDR3aa: CATSDWGTGTYEQYF
j_gene: TRBJ2-1; abundance: .; d_gene: TRBD2; v_gene: TRBV24-1; CDR3nt: TGTGCCACCAGTGACCGGGCGGGGGGGCCCTACAATGAGCAGTTCTTC; CDR3aa: CATSDRAGGPYNEQFF